These 17 T cell receptor beta chains originate from one sample sequenced in a study of human T cells and chemical hapten exposure. Treatment here: therapeutic diphenylcyclopropenone sensitization with weekly scalp DPC. In the library, unique molecular identifiers were attached to individual cDNA molecules. MiXCR, applied by TCRdb to the reads, yields one record per CDR3 protein. The sample consists of 120 to 150 distinct CDR3 sequences, 55% of them appearing once. The specimen comprised whole blood, sampled before DPC sensitization or 2, 6, or about 24 weeks after (not recorded which). Every receptor here comes from an adult with alopecia areata. Some clones in this sample may be carry-over from other donors' samples. This table probably holds off-target reads from a library built for another chain.

The chain has TRBV6-1 and TRBJ1-6, with 9 bases fitting TRBD1. The CDR3 loop spans 14 amino acids. Germline lookup yields CDR1 MNHNS and CDR2 SASEGT. V was clipped by 8 bases and J by 5 bases; unmatched bases: 4. The CDR3 loop reads CASRRDRDNSPLHF. CDR3 nucleotide sequence: TGTGCCAGCCGCCGGGACAGGGATAATTCACCCCTCCACTTT.

The V gene is TRBV2, the J gene TRBJ2-7, with 7 bases aligning to TRBD1. The CDR3 has 13 residues. V lost 5 bases, J lost 5 bases, and 6 bases stayed unmatched. CDR1 and CDR2 from the germline V gene are SNHLY and FYNNEI. The DNA of the CDR3 is TGTGCCAGCAGTCCAAACAGGGGAAACGAGCAGTACTTC. Translated: CASSPNRGNEQYF.

The chain's CDR3 is CASSYNRVNQPQHF. Written as DNA, the CDR3 is TGTGCCAGCAGTTACAACAGGGTTAATCAGCCCCAGCATTTT. V gene TRBV6-5 combines with J gene TRBJ1-5; a weak D match, TRBD1 (6 bases). The germline CDR1 and CDR2 sequences are MNHEY and SVGAGI. The CDR3 totals 14 residues. V lost 2 bases and J lost 4, with 9 bases in between.

The J gene is TRBJ2-3, the V gene TRBV20-1; 12 nucleotides line up with TRBD2. The CDR3 contains 17 residues. The V segment lost 3 bases and the J segment 4 bases; nucleotides outside the gene matches: 11. Germline CDR1 is DFQATT and CDR2 is SNEGSKA (reference sequence). The chain's CDR3 is CSASWLAGGLRADTQYF. CDR3 sequence (DNA): TGCAGTGCTAGCTGGCTAGCGGGGGGGCTAAGGGCAGATACGCAGTATTTT.

The chain has TRBV30 and TRBJ2-3; D is possibly TRBD1 (5 bases). This CDR3 comprises 14 residues. Trimming stripped 7 bases from V and 0 bases from J, with 14 bases between. Germline CDR1 and CDR2: GTSNPN and SVGIG (reference sequence). CDR3 DNA: TGTGCCTCCTTCGACAGAATTAGCACAGATACGCAGTATTTT. Encoded protein: CASFDRISTDTQYF.

This clonotype has only a few counts. This rearrangement joins TRBV6-1 to TRBJ2-7, with D possibly being TRBD1 or TRBD2 (6 bases each). Trimming removed 5 bases from V and 2 bases from J, with 13 bases in between. There are 14 residues in the CDR3. Germline V gene data show CDR1 as MNHNS and CDR2 as SASEGT. CDR3 in DNA: TGTGCCAGCAGTCGGCCCGGGGGCCCCTACGAGCAGTACTTC. Translating it yields CASSRPGGPYEQYF.

This clonotype was seen a few times. The chain couples TRBV9 to TRBJ1-2; unclear D gene. Trimming removed 2 bases from V and 1 base from J, with 6 bases in between. Germline assignment: CDR1 SGDLS and CDR2 YYNGEE. The CDR3 loop spans 13 amino acids. The CDR3 bases are TGTGCCAGCAGCGTGGACCGTAACTATGGCTACACCTTC. Protein sequence: CASSVDRNYGYTF.

The rearrangement links TRBV2 to TRBJ1-2, with 10 bases that match TRBD1. CDR3 size: 14 residues. Germline CDR1 SNHLY, CDR2 FYNNEI. V lost 6 bases, J lost 8 bases, and 9 bases stayed unmatched. DNA for the CDR3: TGTGCCAGCAGACCCAAAGGGACAGGGGTCGGCTACACCTTC. The encoded protein is CASRPKGTGVGYTF.

This CDR3 reads CASSQDRGRTEAFF. In nucleotides, the CDR3 is TGTGCCAGCAGCCAGGACAGGGGGCGAACTGAAGCTTTCTTT. The chain couples TRBV4-2 to TRBJ1-1; 11 bases match TRBD1. The CDR3 is 14 amino acids. Losses at the gene ends were 3 bases for V and 5 bases for J; bases not matched to a gene: 2. CDR1 and CDR2 from the germline V gene are LGHNA and YNFKEQ.

V usage is TRBV4-3 and J usage is TRBJ2-7, with D unresolved. Trimming pared 0 bases from V and 5 bases from J, leaving 11 bases between. Germline V gene sequence: CDR1 LGHNA, CDR2 YSLEER. The CDR3 loop spans 14 amino acids. This chain's CDR3 is CASSQDRSVDEQYF. Written as DNA, the CDR3 is TGCGCCAGCAGCCAAGATAGGTCAGTTGACGAGCAGTACTTC.

DNA of the CDR3: TGTGCCAGCAGTTTGGGGCCGGACCGCTACGAGCAGTACTTC. It specifies CASSLGPDRYEQYF. The chain links TRBV6-6 to TRBJ2-7, with D possibly being TRBD1 (5 bases). The germline CDR1 and CDR2 sequences are MNHNY and SVGAGI (reference sequence). Trimming left V 4 bases short and J 3 bases short, with 13 bases between. The CDR3 is 14 residues long.

This chain links TRBV10-3 with TRBJ2-1; no firm D call. CDR1 and CDR2 (germline): ENHRY, SYGVKD. The CDR3 contains 13 residues. Trimming took off 6 bases at V and 9 bases at J, with 15 bases between the two ends. The chain's CDR3 is CAIRVVSGSEQFF. For the CDR3, the DNA is TGTGCCATCAGGGTAGTGTCTGGAAGTGAGCAGTTCTTC.

In its sample, this clonotype was seen a few times. The J gene is TRBJ1-2, the V gene TRBV27, with D hard to call. The ends were cut back, 3 bases at V and 2 bases at J, with 7 bases in the middle. Germline V gene lookup returns CDR1 MNHEY and CDR2 SMNVEV (reference sequence). The CDR3 is made up of 13 amino acids. CDR3 loop: CASSFSVNYGYTF. The CDR3 DNA reads TGTGCCAGCAGTTTTAGCGTGAACTATGGCTACACCTTC.

This chain connects TRBV30 to TRBJ2-1; 13 bases are shared with TRBD2. Trimming took 3 bases from V and 6 from J; bases not matched to a gene: 8. CDR1 GTSNPN and CDR2 SVGIG come from the germline V gene (reference sequence). The CDR3 extends over 16 amino acids. CDR3 sequence reads: CAWSVTSGGAINEQFF. As DNA, the CDR3 is TGTGCCTGGAGCGTTACTAGCGGGGGGGCGATCAATGAGCAGTTCTTC.

V gene TRBV7-8 combines with J gene TRBJ2-3; D may be TRBD2 (6 bases). Trimming removed 1 base from V and 2 bases from J, with 10 bases in between. The CDR3 consists of 15 residues. Germline values: CDR1 SGHVS, CDR2 FQNEAQ. The CDR3 DNA reads as TGTGCCAGCAGCTTAGGAACGGGACTCACAGATACGCAGTATTTT. Its protein is CASSLGTGLTDTQYF.

The chain combines TRBV6-6 with TRBJ1-2, with no clear D. The V end was cut by 7 bases, the J end by 2 bases, with 8 bases between. The CDR3 sequence is 12 residues long. Per the germline V gene, CDR1 is MNHNY and CDR2 is SVGAGI (reference sequence). Here the CDR3 reads CASTMGNYGYTF. In DNA, the CDR3 is TGTGCCAGCACAATGGGGAACTATGGCTACACCTTC.

This clonotype was detected a few times. The rearrangement links TRBV7-2 to TRBJ2-7; D perhaps matches TRBD2 (5 bases). The CDR3 has 13 amino acids. V gave up 5 bases and J gave up 9 bases, with 17 bases separating them. The germline V gene has CDR1 SGHTA and CDR2 FQGNSA. The CDR3 coding sequence is TGTGCCAGCAGCCTCCGGGAACCCCCGGGGCAGTACTTC. Translation: CASSLREPPGQYF.